This passage covers 14 T cell receptor beta chains from one sample sequenced in a study of Ad26.COV2.S vaccination and SARS-CoV-2 variants. This sample's treatment: around 19 received Ad26.COV2.S at low or high dose, single or two shots; about 5 received placebo; per-sample allocation not given. Day 63 after the first vaccine or placebo injection was the time point for sampling. The table came from immunoSEQ multiplex PCR; TCRdb's copy has only in-frame clones and leaves some out. The repertoire has roughly 500,000 clones, nearly 90% of them found once; the top ten carry 2.5% to 3%. The specimen comprised peripheral blood, sampled in a trial of Ad26.COV2.S vaccine versus placebo. These receptors were collected from a person aged 18-65 years who received the Ad26.COV2.S COVID-19 vaccine or a placebo.

The chain employs TRBV4-2 and TRBJ1-1, with a possible D match to TRBD1 (6 bases). Trimming took 4 bases from V and 1 from J, leaving 10 bases between them. The CDR3 length is 14 residues. CDR1 is LGHNA and CDR2 is YNFKEQ in the germline V gene. The CDR3 nucleotides are TGTGCCAGCAGCCGACAACAGGGGAACACTGAAGCTTTCTTT. This gives the protein CASSRQQGNTEAFF.

The chain couples TRBV18 to TRBJ2-5, with 9 bases identical to TRBD1. CDR1 and CDR2 (germline): KGHSH, LQKENI. J gave up 4 bases and V 4 bases, and 7 bases lay outside the gene matches. The length of the CDR3 is 15 residues. CDR3 residues: CASSLPGTGLETQYF. CDR3 DNA: TGTGCCAGCTCACTACCCGGGACAGGGTTAGAGACCCAGTACTTC.

A note on this clone: This CDR3 is also generated by other DNA sequences in the sample. The rearrangement joins TRBV6-1 to TRBJ1-3; D gene unclear. Trimming cost V 3 bases and J 0 bases, with 6 bases left between them. The CDR3 sequence is 14 residues long. CDR1 is MNHNS and CDR2 is SASEGT in the germline V gene. This chain's CDR3 is CASSEGYSGNTIYF. The CDR3 coding sequence is TGTGCCAGCAGTGAGGGTTACTCTGGAAACACCATATATTTT.

This clone was seen only once. The chain employs TRBV6-5 and TRBJ2-3; 10 bases are shared with TRBD1. With V trimmed by 5 bases and J by 2 bases, 4 bases remained unmatched. Germline lookup yields CDR1 MNHEY and CDR2 SVGAGI. This CDR3 has 15 residues. The CDR3: CASSMTGGNTDTQYF. The CDR3, as DNA: TGTGCCAGCAGTATGACAGGGGGCAACACAGATACGCAGTATTTT.

The CDR3 protein is CASIRSGQVYTEAFF. As DNA, the CDR3 is TGTGCCAGCATTAGGTCGGGACAGGTTTACACTGAAGCTTTCTTT. The chain combines TRBV27 with TRBJ1-1; 8 bases are a match to TRBD1. The trim removed 7 bases at V and 3 bases at J, leaving 10 bases unmatched. The CDR3 extends over 15 amino acids. Germline values: CDR1 MNHEY, CDR2 SMNVEV (reference sequence).

The chain carries TRBV20-1 and TRBJ1-5; 8 bases line up with TRBD1. The V gene end was trimmed by 3 bases and the J gene end by 6 bases; junction bases not matched to a gene: 10. In germline, CDR1 is DFQATT, CDR2 SNEGSKA (reference sequence). This CDR3 has 15 amino acids. The CDR3 loop is CSASLGTGIGQPQHF. DNA of the CDR3: TGCAGTGCTAGTTTGGGGACAGGTATAGGTCAGCCCCAGCATTTT.

This chain links TRBV5-1 with TRBJ1-4, with 9 bases aligning to TRBD1. The CDR3 has 14 residues. Germline lookup yields CDR1 SGHRS and CDR2 YFSETQ. J gave up 7 bases and V 6 bases, and 7 bases lay outside the gene matches. CDR3 nucleotides: TGCGCCAGCACTCCAAGGGACAGGGCTGAAAAACTGTTTTTT. It specifies CASTPRDRAEKLFF.

The chain uses TRBV7-9 and TRBJ2-3, with D possibly matching TRBD2 (6 bases). Trimming cost V 5 bases and J 2 bases, with 14 bases left between them. Germline V lookup: CDR1 SEHNR, CDR2 FQNEAQ (reference sequence). The CDR3 has 15 residues. CDR3 amino acids: CASSPPAGSTDTQYF. The CDR3 nucleotides are TGTGCCAGCAGCCCGCCGGCGGGGTCCACAGATACGCAGTATTTT.

This chain joins TRBV5-1 and TRBJ2-2; D is unclear. Looked up from germline, CDR1 is SGHRS and CDR2 is YFSETQ. Trimming removed 4 bases from V and 0 bases from J, with 10 bases in between. This CDR3 is built from 15 residues. CDR3: CASSASRANTGELFF. In nucleotides, the CDR3 is TGCGCCAGCAGCGCCAGCCGAGCGAACACCGGGGAGCTGTTTTTT. Full variable domain (remainder filled in from reference TRBV5-1 and TRBJ2-2): KAGVTQTPRYLIKTRGQQVTLSCSPISGHRSVSWYQQTPGQGLQFLFEYFSETQRNKGNFPGRFSGRQFSNSRSEMNVSTLELGDSALYLCASSASRANTGELFFGEGSRLTVL.

The count of this clone is one. The chain couples TRBV18 to TRBJ2-1, with TRBD2 matching over 9 bases. The CDR3 is 18 amino acids. Looked up from germline, CDR1 is KGHSH and CDR2 is LQKENI. Trimming took 3 bases from V and 3 from J; bases not matched to a gene: 12. The DNA of the CDR3 is TGTGCCAGCTCACCGACCGGGGGGCGGGAGGGGTACTACAATGAGCAGTTCTTC. Translating it yields CASSPTGGREGYYNEQFF.

The chain uses TRBV12-3 or TRBV12-4 and TRBJ1-1; D unclear. V was shortened by 3 bases and J by 11 bases, with 10 bases between the two germline ends. The CDR3 consists of 11 residues. The CDR3 nucleotides read TGTGCCAGCAGTTTGAGAGAGCTGGCTTTCTTT. Its translation is CASSLRELAFF.

The chain joins TRBV7-2 to TRBJ1-2, with D maybe TRBD1 (5 bases). Germline lookup yields CDR1 SGHTA and CDR2 FQGNSA. Between the trimmed V and J ends, which lost 1 base and 2 bases, there was a span of 14 bases. This CDR3 spans 16 amino acids. The CDR3 sequence: CASSLVRAQRNYGYTF. The CDR3, as DNA: TGTGCCAGCAGCTTAGTCAGGGCCCAAAGGAACTATGGCTACACCTTC.

The chain joins TRBV28 to TRBJ1-4, with D maybe TRBD1 (6 bases). Germline assignment: CDR1 MDHEN and CDR2 SYDVKM. V lost 4 bases, J lost 0 bases, and 24 bases lay in between. The CDR3 is made up of 20 amino acids. Written as DNA, the CDR3 is TGTGCCAGCAGTTCTCCCCTCGGAGGGGGGGATATTGCAACTAATGAAAAACTGTTTTTT. Residues: CASSSPLGGGDIATNEKLFF.

J is TRBJ2-7 and V is TRBV18, with TRBD2 as a possible D gene (5 bases). Germline V gene sequence: CDR1 KGHSH, CDR2 LQKENI. V lost 0 bases to trimming and J lost 2 bases, with 8 bases between them. The CDR3 is 14 amino acids. The CDR3 nucleotides are TGTGCCAGCTCACCACCGGTCGGGGCCTACGAGCAGTACTTC. It specifies CASSPPVGAYEQYF.